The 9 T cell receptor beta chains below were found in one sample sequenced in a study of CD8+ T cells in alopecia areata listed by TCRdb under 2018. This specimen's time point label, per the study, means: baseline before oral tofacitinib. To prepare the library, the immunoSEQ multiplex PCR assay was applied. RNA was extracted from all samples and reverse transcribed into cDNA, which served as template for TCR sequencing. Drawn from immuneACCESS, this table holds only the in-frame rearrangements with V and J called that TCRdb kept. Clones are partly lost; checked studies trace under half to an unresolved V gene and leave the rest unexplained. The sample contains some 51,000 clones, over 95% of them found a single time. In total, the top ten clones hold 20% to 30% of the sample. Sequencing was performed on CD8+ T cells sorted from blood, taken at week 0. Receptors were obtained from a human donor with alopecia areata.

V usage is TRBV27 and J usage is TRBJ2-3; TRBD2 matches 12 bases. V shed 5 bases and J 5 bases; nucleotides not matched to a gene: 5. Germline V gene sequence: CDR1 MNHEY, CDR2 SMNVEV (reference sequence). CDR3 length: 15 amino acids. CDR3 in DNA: TGTGCCAGCAGTACTAGCGGGGGGCTCCTAGATACGCAGTATTTT. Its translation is CASSTSGGLLDTQYF.

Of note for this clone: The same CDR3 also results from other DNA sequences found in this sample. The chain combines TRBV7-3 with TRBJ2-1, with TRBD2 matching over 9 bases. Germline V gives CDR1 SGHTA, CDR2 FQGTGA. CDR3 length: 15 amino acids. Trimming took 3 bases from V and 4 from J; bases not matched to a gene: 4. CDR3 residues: CASSLLAGSYNEQFF. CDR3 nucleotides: TGTGCCAGCAGCTTGCTAGCGGGGTCGTACAATGAGCAGTTCTTC.

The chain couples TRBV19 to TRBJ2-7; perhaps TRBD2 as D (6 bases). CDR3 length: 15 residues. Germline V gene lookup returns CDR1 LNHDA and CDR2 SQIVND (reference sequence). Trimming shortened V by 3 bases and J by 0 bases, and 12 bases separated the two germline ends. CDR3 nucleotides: TGTGCCAGTAGTATCGTGGCGGGAAGCTCCTACGAGCAGTACTTC. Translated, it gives CASSIVAGSSYEQYF.

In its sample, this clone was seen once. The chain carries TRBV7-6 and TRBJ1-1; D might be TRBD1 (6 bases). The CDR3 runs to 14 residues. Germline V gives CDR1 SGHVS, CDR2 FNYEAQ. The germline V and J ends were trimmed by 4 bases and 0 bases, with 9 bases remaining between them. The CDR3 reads CASSSRDMNTEAFF. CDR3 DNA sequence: TGTGCCAGCAGCTCCCGGGACATGAACACTGAAGCTTTCTTT.

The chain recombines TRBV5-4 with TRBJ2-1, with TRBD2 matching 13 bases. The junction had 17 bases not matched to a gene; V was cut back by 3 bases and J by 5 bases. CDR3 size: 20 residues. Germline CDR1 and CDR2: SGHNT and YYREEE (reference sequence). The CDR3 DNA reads TGTGCCAGCAGCTCACATCCGTGGACTAGCGGGGGTAGCAACAACAATGAGCAGTTCTTC. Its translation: CASSSHPWTSGGSNNNEQFF.

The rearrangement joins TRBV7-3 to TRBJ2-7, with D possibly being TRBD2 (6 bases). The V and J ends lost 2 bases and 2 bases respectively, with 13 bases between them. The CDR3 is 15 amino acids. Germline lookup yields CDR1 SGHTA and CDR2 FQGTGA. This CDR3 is CASSLGGRGTYEQYF. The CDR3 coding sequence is TGTGCCAGCAGCTTAGGAGGGCGGGGAACCTACGAGCAGTACTTC. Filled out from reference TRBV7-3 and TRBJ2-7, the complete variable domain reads GAGVSQTPSNKVTEKGKYVELRCDPISGHTALYWYRQSLGQGPEFLIYFQGTGAADDSGLPNDRFFAVRPEGSVSTLKIQRTERGDSAVYLCASSLGGRGTYEQYFGPGTRLTVT.

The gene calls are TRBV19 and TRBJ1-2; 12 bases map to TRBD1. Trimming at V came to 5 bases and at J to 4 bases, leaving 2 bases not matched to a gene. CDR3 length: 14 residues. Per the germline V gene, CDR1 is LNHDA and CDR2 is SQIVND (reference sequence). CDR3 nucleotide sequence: TGTGCCAGTAGTGGGACAGGGGGCCTCTATGGCTACACCTTC. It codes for CASSGTGGLYGYTF.

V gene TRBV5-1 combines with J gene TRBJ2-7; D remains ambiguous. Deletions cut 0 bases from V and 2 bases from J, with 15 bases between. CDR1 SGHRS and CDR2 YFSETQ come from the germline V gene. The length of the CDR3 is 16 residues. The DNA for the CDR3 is TGCGCCAGCAGCTTGGACATCCTGCAGACAACCTACGAGCAGTACTTC. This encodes CASSLDILQTTYEQYF.

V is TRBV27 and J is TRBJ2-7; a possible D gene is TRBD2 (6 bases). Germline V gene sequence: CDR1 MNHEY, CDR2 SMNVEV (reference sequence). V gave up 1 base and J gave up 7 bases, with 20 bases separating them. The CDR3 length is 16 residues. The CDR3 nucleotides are TGTGCCAGCAGTTTATACTGGACTAACGGTCCTACTGAGCAGTACTTC. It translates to CASSLYWTNGPTEQYF.